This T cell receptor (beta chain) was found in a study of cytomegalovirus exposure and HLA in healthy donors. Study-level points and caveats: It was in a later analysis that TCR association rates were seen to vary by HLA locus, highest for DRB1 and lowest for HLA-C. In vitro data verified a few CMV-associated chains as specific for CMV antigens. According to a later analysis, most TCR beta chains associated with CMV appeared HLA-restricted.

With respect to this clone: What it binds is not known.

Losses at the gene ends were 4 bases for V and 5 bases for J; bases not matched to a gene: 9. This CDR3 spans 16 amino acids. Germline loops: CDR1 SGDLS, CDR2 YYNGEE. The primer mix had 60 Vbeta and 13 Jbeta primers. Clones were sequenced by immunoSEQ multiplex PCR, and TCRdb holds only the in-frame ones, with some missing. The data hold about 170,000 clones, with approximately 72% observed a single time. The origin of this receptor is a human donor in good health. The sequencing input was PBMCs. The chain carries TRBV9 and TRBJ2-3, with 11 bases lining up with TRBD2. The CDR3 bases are TGTGCCAGCAGCACTTTAGCGGGGGGGCCCATAGATACGCAGTATTTT. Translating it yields CASSTLAGGPIDTQYF.